Each of the 9 T cell receptor beta chains below was sequenced from the same sample in a study of cytomegalovirus exposure and HLA in healthy donors. Method: immunoSEQ multiplex PCR; TCRdb's copy keeps in-frame clones and lacks some. The sample shows 150,000 to 200,000 clones, less than 90% of them seen only once. Sequenced sample: PBMCs. The receptors come from a woman aged 18-35 years in good health and CMV-seronegative.

The chain is built from TRBV27 and TRBJ2-1; the match to TRBD1 covers 9 bases. This CDR3 is 15 amino acids long. The V segment lost 1 base and the J segment 8 bases; nucleotides outside the gene matches: 6. CDR1 and CDR2 (germline): MNHEY, SMNVEV (reference sequence). The DNA of the CDR3 is TGTGCCAGCAGTTTATTGGGACAGGGCCTAGATGAGCAGTTCTTC. Protein: CASSLLGQGLDEQFF.

Only one count was recorded for this clone. The chain couples TRBV6-1 to TRBJ1-2; D gene ambiguous. The germline CDR1 and CDR2 sequences are MNHNS and SASEGT. CDR3 length: 11 amino acids. The V and J ends lost 7 bases and 8 bases respectively, with 11 bases between them. CDR3 region: CASTLGRGYTF. CDR3 sequence (DNA): TGTGCCAGCACCCTAGGTCGGGGCTACACCTTC.

J is TRBJ1-1 and V is TRBV30; D is undetermined. V dropped 4 bases and J dropped 1 base, with 13 bases sitting between them. Germline V CDR1 and CDR2: GTSNPN, SVGIG (reference sequence). The CDR3 totals 14 residues. The CDR3 loop reads CAWKKRASNTEAFF. CDR3 in DNA: TGTGCCTGGAAAAAGAGGGCCTCGAACACTGAAGCTTTCTTT. Full variable domain (outside the CDR3, taken from reference TRBV30 and TRBJ1-1): SQTIHQWPATLVQPVGSPLSLECTVEGTSNPNLYWYRQAAGRGLQLLFYSVGIGQISSEVPQNLSASRPQDRQFILSSKKLLLSDSGFYLCAWKKRASNTEAFFGQGTRLTVV.

The chain's CDR3 is CASSEQGSNTEAFF. DNA for the CDR3: TGTGCCAGCAGTGAACAGGGCTCGAACACTGAAGCTTTCTTT. The chain combines TRBV6-1 with TRBJ1-1, with a tentative D call TRBD1 (5 bases). The CDR3 is 14 amino acids. CDR1 is MNHNS and CDR2 is SASEGT in the germline V gene. Trimming pared 2 bases from V and 1 base from J, leaving 8 bases between.

The chain couples TRBV4-3 to TRBJ2-7; D possibly corresponds to TRBD1 (6 bases). V lost 0 bases and J lost 5, with 17 bases in between. Looked up from germline, CDR1 is LGHNA and CDR2 is YSLEER. The CDR3 runs 16 residues. For the CDR3, the DNA is TGCGCCAGCAGCCAAGATTCCGGGGCAGGGGCAAACGAGCAGTACTTC. It encodes CASSQDSGAGANEQYF.

The gene calls are TRBV4-3 and TRBJ2-1, with 10 bases identical to TRBD2. J was trimmed by 7 bases and V by 4 bases; bases with no gene match: 13. Germline V gene data show CDR1 as LGHNA and CDR2 as YSLEER. The CDR3 runs to 17 residues. The CDR3 protein is CASSRRLEREGRNEQFF. CDR3 bases: TGCGCCAGCAGCCGAAGATTGGAGCGGGAGGGCCGTAATGAGCAGTTCTTC.

CDR3 region: CASSVGAGTSGNEQFF. The CDR3 nucleotides are TGTGCCAGCAGCGTAGGGGCCGGGACTAGCGGAAATGAGCAGTTCTTC. This rearrangement joins TRBV9 to TRBJ2-1; TRBD2 matches 11 bases. The CDR3 has 16 amino acids. Germline V CDR1 and CDR2: SGDLS, YYNGEE. The trim removed 0 bases at V and 7 bases at J, leaving 6 bases unmatched.

This clone was counted between two and nine times. The J gene is TRBJ2-7, the V gene TRBV9, with unresolved D. Trimming removed 3 bases at V and 0 bases at J, with 7 bases between. The CDR3 length is 13 residues. CDR1 is SGDLS and CDR2 is YYNGEE in the germline V gene. The CDR3 loop is CASSGRSSYEQYF. The CDR3 nucleotides are TGTGCCAGCAGCGGACGGAGCTCCTACGAGCAGTACTTC.

The V call is TRBV5-1, the J call TRBJ2-1; 8 nucleotides match TRBD1. Trimming took 2 bases from V and 4 from J; bases not matched to a gene: 5. Germline CDR1 reads SGHRS; CDR2 reads YFSETQ. CDR3 length: 15 amino acids. Here the CDR3 reads CASSFTRQGYNEQFF. CDR3 coding DNA: TGCGCCAGCAGCTTTACCCGACAGGGGTACAATGAGCAGTTCTTC. The complete variable domain, with remaining parts taken from reference TRBV5-1 and TRBJ2-1, reads KAGVTQTPRYLIKTRGQQVTLSCSPISGHRSVSWYQQTPGQGLQFLFEYFSETQRNKGNFPGRFSGRQFSNSRSEMNVSTLELGDSALYLCASSFTRQGYNEQFFGPGTRLTVL.